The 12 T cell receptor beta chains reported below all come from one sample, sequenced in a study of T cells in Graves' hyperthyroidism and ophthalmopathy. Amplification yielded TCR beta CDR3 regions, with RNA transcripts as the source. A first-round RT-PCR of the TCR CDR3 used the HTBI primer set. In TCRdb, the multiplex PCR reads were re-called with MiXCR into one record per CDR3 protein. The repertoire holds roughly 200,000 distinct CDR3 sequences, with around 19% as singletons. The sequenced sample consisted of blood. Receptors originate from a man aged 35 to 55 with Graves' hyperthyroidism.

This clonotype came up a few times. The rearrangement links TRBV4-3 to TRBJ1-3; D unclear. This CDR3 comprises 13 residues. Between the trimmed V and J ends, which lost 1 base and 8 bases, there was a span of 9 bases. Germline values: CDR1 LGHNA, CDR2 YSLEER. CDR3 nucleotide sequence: TGCGCCAGCAGCCAAGGCCCTCCTGACACCATATATTTT. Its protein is CASSQGPPDTIYF.

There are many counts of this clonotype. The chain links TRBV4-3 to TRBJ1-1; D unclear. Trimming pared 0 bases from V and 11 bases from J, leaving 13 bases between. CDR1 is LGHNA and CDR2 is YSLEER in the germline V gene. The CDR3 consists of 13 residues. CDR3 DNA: TGCGCCAGCAGCCAAGATCGTGGGTTTGGTGCTTTCTTT. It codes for CASSQDRGFGAFF.

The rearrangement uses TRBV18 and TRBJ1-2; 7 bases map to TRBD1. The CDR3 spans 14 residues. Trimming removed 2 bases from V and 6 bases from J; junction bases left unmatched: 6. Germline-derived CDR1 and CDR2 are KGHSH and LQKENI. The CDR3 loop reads CASSPSDRADGYTF. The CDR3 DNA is TGTGCCAGCTCACCATCCGACAGGGCGGATGGCTACACCTTC.

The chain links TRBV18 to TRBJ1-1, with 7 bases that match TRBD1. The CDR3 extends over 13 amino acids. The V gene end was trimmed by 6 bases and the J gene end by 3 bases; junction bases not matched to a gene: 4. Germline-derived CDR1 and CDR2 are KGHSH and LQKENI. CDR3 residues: CASSRDRHTEAFF. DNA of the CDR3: TGTGCCAGCTCCCGGGACAGACACACTGAAGCTTTCTTT. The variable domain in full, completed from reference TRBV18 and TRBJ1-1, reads NAGVMQNPRHLVRRRGQEARLRCSPMKGHSHVYWYRQLPEEGLKFMVYLQKENIIDESGMPKERFSAEFPKEGPSILRIQQVVRGDSAAYFCASSRDRHTEAFFGQGTRLTVV.

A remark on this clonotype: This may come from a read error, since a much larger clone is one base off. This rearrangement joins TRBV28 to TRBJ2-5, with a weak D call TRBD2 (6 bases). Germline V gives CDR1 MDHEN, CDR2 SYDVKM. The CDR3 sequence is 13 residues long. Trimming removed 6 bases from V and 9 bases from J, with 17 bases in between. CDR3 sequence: CASRQTREEAQYF. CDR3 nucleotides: TGTGCCAGCAGACAGACCAGGGAGGAGGCCCAGTACTTC.

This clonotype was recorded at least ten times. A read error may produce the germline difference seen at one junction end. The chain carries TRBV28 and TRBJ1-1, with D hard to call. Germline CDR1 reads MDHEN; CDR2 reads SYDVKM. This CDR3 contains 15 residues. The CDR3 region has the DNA TGTGCCAGCAGTTTAGGCTCTGCGGGGAACACTGAAGTTTTCTTT. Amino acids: CASSLGSAGNTEVFF. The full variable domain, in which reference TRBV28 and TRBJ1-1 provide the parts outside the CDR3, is DVKVTQSSRYLVKRTGEKVFLECVQDMDHENMFWYRQDPGLGLRLIYFSYDVKMKEKGDIPEGYSVSREKKERFSLILESASTNQTSMYLCASSLGSAGNTEVFFGQGTRLTVV.

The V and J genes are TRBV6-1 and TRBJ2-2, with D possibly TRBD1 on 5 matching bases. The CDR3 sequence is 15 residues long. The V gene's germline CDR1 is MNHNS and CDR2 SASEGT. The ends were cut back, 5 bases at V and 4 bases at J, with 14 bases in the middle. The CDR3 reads CASSFQGWGTGELFF. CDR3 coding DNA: TGTGCCAGCAGTTTTCAGGGTTGGGGCACCGGGGAGCTGTTTTTT.

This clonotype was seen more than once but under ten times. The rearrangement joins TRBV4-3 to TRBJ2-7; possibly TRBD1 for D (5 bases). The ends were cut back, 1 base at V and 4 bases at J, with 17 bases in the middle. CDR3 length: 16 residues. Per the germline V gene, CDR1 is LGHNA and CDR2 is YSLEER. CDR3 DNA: TGCGCCAGCAGCCAAGTTGCAGGGCGAAGGTTTTACGAGCAGTACTTC. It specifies CASSQVAGRRFYEQYF.

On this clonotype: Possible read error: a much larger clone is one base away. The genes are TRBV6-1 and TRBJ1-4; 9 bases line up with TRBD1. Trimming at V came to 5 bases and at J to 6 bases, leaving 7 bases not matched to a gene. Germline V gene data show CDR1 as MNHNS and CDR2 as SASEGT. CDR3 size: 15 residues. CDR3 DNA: TGTGCCAGCAGTCCAGCGGGACAGGGCCATGAAAAACTGTTTTTT. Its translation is CASSPAGQGHEKLFF.

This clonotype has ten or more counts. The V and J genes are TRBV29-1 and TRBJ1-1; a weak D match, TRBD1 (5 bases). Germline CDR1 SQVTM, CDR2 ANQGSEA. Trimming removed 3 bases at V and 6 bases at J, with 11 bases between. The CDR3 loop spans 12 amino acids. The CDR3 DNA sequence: TGCAGCGTTGAGGGGCCCGGGGCTGAAGCTTTCTTT. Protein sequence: CSVEGPGAEAFF.

The CDR3 nucleotides are TGTGCCAGCAGCTCGGACAGCAAATACGAGCAGTACTTC. Translated: CASSSDSKYEQYF. The chain recombines TRBV7-2 with TRBJ2-7, with D possibly matching TRBD1 (6 bases). The germline CDR1 and CDR2 sequences are SGHTA and FQGNSA. V lost 4 bases and J 4 bases, leaving 11 bases between the germline ends. The CDR3 is made up of 13 amino acids. Complete variable domain (other parts from reference TRBV7-2 and TRBJ2-7): GAGVSQSPSNKVTEKGKDVELRCDPISGHTALYWYRQSLGQGLEFLIYFQGNSAPDKSGLPSDRFSAERTGGSVSTLTIQRTQQEDSAVYLCASSSDSKYEQYFGPGTRLTVT.

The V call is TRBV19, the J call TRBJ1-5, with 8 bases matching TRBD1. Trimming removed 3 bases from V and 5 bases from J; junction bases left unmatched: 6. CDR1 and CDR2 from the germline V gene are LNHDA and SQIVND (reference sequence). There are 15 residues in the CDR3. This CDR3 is CASSIDKQGDQPQHF. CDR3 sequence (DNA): TGTGCCAGTAGTATCGATAAACAGGGGGATCAGCCCCAGCATTTT.